This TCR beta chain emerged from a study of spatial heterogeneity in lung cancer. Every molecule of TCR cDNA had its own unique molecular identifier. TCRdb re-called the 5' RACE reads through MiXCR, storing one row per CDR3 protein. The repertoire holds under 8,000 distinct CDR3 sequences, with roughly 5.2% as singletons. This clonotype has a count of ten or more. This beta chain is a stray read from a library made for alpha chains; its abundance is not meaningful. The CDR3 contains 15 residues. Germline V lookup: CDR1 MNHEY, CDR2 SMNVEV (reference sequence). V was pared by 3 bases and J by 4 bases, with 5 bases of the junction left unmatched. Time point specified: sample taken at primary tumor resection. In each case, whole RNA from tumor, nontumor lung or frozen PBMC was sequenced unsorted.

The J gene is TRBJ2-1, the V gene TRBV27; 8 nucleotides align to TRBD2. The source material was normal lung tissue next to the tumor, sampled at surgery. This TCR was sampled from a female donor with early-stage non-small cell lung cancer. CDR3 region: CASSFELAEYNEQFF. The CDR3 DNA reads TGTGCCAGCAGTTTTGAACTAGCGGAGTACAATGAGCAGTTCTTC.